Listed below are T cell receptor beta chains from one sample, sequenced in a study of Tregs in tolerant kidney transplant recipients. The protocol was immunoSEQ multiplex PCR, while the TCRdb copy is restricted to in-frame clones and leaves out a portion. The repertoire holds tens of thousands of clones, with around 95% as singletons. No cognate antigen is known for these TCRs. Sequences were obtained from Tregs from blood cultured with allogeneic cells. The receptors derive from a human donor in good health. The CDR3 runs from the conserved cysteine through the conserved F or W. D genes are given only for firm matches. Rows give clone size only sometimes, using once, few, many, or a class for an expanded clone.

j_gene,d_gene,abundance,v_gene,CDR3aa,CDR3nt
TRBJ2-1,NA,NA,TRBV6-5,CASSGDRSSYNEQFF,TGTGCCAGCAGTGGGGACCGAAGCTCCTACAATGAGCAGTTCTTC
TRBJ2-7,NA,NA,TRBV5-1,CASSLRREYEQYF,TGCGCCAGCAGCTTGCGGCGGGAATACGAGCAGTACTTC
TRBJ2-3,NA,NA,TRBV10-1,CASSGRSLTDTQYF,TGCGCCAGCAGTGGACGCAGCCTCACAGATACGCAGTATTTT
TRBJ1-5,TRBD1,NA,TRBV5-1,CASSLGPQGDGQPQHF,TGCGCCAGCAGCTTGGGGCCACAGGGGGATGGTCAGCCCCAGCATTTT
TRBJ2-1,TRBD2,NA,TRBV5-4,CASSLGLAGEYNEQFF,TGTGCCAGCAGCTTGGGCCTAGCGGGTGAATACAATGAGCAGTTCTTC
TRBJ1-1,NA,NA,TRBV29-1,CSVFRGPTEAFF,TGCAGCGTCTTTCGGGGGCCAACTGAAGCTTTCTTT
TRBJ1-2,NA,NA,TRBV2,CASSEALGTRYGYTF,TGTGCCAGCAGTGAAGCGCTAGGGACAAGATATGGCTACACCTTC
TRBJ2-2,NA,NA,TRBV5-4,CASSLRLDSANTGELFF,TGTGCCAGCAGCTTGCGACTGGACAGTGCGAACACCGGGGAGCTGTTTTTT
TRBJ1-1,TRBD1,NA,TRBV18,CASSPRDRKNTEAFF,TGTGCCAGCTCACCTCGGGACAGGAAGAACACTGAAGCTTTCTTT
TRBJ1-5,NA,NA,TRBV7-9,CASSFAGRVGQPQHF,TGTGCCAGCAGCTTCGCGGGGAGGGTAGGGCAGCCCCAGCATTTT
TRBJ2-4,TRBD2,NA,TRBV13,CASSLRRGGRRNIQYF,TGTGCCAGCAGCCTTCGAAGGGGCGGGAGGAGGAACATTCAGTACTTC
TRBJ2-1,TRBD2,NA,TRBV7-3,CASSQGLAGGPYNEQFF,TGTGCCAGCAGCCAAGGCCTAGCGGGGGGGCCTTACAATGAGCAGTTCTTC
TRBJ1-5,TRBD1,NA,TRBV2,CASSGTGGYQPQHF,TGTGCCAGCAGCGGGACAGGGGGCTATCAGCCCCAGCATTTT
TRBJ2-4,TRBD1,NA,TRBV2,CASSSSTGINIQYF,TGTGCCAGCAGTTCCTCGACAGGGATAAACATTCAGTACTTC
TRBJ2-3,TRBD1,once,TRBV4-1,CASSQGRTGRVGDTQYF,TGCGCCAGCAGCCAAGGTCGGACAGGGAGAGTTGGGGATACGCAGTATTTT
TRBJ1-1,NA,NA,TRBV19,CASSIGRAAEAFF,TGTGCCAGTAGTATAGGCAGGGCTGCTGAAGCTTTCTTT
TRBJ1-2,NA,NA,TRBV5-1,CASSDLGGYTF,TGCGCCAGCTCCGACCTGGGAGGCTACACCTTC
TRBJ2-2,TRBD1,NA,TRBV9,CASTDRGNTGELFF,TGTGCCAGCACGGACAGGGGCAACACCGGGGAGCTGTTTTTT
TRBJ1-1,NA,once,TRBV5-6,CASSPFRVNTEAFF,TGTGCCAGCAGCCCCTTCAGGGTAAACACTGAAGCTTTCTTT
TRBJ1-5,NA,NA,TRBV6-1,CASSEMAVPLPQHF,TGTGCCAGCAGTGAAATGGCAGTCCCGTTGCCCCAGCATTTT
TRBJ2-1,NA,NA,TRBV6-5,CASSYLGGESDEQFF,TGTGCCAGCAGTTACTTGGGGGGCGAGTCCGATGAGCAGTTCTTC
TRBJ1-1,NA,NA,TRBV5-1,CASSLLQGTNEAFF,TGCGCCAGCAGCTTGTTGCAGGGGACAAATGAAGCTTTCTTT